Listed below are T cell receptor beta chains from one sample, sequenced in a study of shared clonotypes between healthy human individuals. Profiled with immunoSEQ multiplex PCR; TCRdb holds only in-frame clones, not every one. The sample yields a few million clones, nearly 97% seen once. What was sequenced was naive CD4+ T cells sorted from blood. These receptors all stem from a young man in good health. Each CDR3 is given with its conserved first and last residue. The D gene is left open where the match is weak. Rows may omit the clone size; those that give it use once, few, many or a size class.

.,TRBD2,TRBV2,TRBJ2-3,TGTGCCAGCGGAAAGACTAGCGGGAGCACAGATACGCAGTATTTT,CASGKTSGSTDTQYF
.,.,TRBV30,TRBJ1-2,TGTGCCTGGAGCAGGGGATATGGCTACACCTTC,CAWSRGYGYTF
.,.,TRBV10-3,TRBJ1-6,TGTGCCATCAGGGCCCGGCAGGACTCACCCCTCCACTTT,CAIRARQDSPLHF
.,TRBD1,TRBV5-6,TRBJ2-2,TGTGCCAGCAGCTTCACGGACAGGAGATACACCGGGGAGCTGTTTTTT,CASSFTDRRYTGELFF
.,.,TRBV6-1,TRBJ2-7,TGTGCCAGCACCAATGGGGGCATCTACGAGCAGTACTTC,CASTNGGIYEQYF
.,.,TRBV7-8,TRBJ1-1,TGTGCCAGCACGAAATCGCTTGGAGCTTTCTTT,CASTKSLGAFF
.,TRBD1,TRBV6-5,TRBJ2-7,TGTGCCAGCAGTTACTCGGGGACAGTGGGCGAGCAGTACTTC,CASSYSGTVGEQYF
.,.,TRBV30,TRBJ1-2,TGTGCCTGGAGGAGCGGGTCAGGGCTAAACTATGGCTACACCTTC,CAWRSGSGLNYGYTF
.,.,TRBV4-3,TRBJ1-5,TGCGCCAGCAGCCAAGGACCCCCTCGGGCCTCTCCGGAGAATCAGCCCCAGCATTTT,CASSQGPPRASPENQPQHF
.,.,TRBV28,TRBJ2-3,TGTGCCAGCGGAGGGGGGGCAGATACGCAGTATTTT,CASGGGADTQYF
.,.,TRBV2,TRBJ1-1,TGTGCCAGCGCTTCGGCGGGACAAATCTTCGGCACTGAAGCTTTCTTT,CASASAGQIFGTEAFF
once,TRBD1,TRBV19,TRBJ2-5,TGTGCCAGTAGTATACCAGATGGACAGGGGGGTTTTCGGACCCAGTACTTC,CASSIPDGQGGFRTQYF
once,.,TRBV7-3,TRBJ1-1,TGTGCCAGCAGCCCTTGGTGGGGGGCTGCTGAAGCTTTCTTT,CASSPWWGAAEAFF
.,TRBD2,TRBV5-1,TRBJ2-1,TGCGCCAGCAGCTTGTGGGCTAGCGGGGGGACCTACAATGAGCAGTTCTTC,CASSLWASGGTYNEQFF
.,TRBD2,TRBV5-1,TRBJ2-7,TGCGCCAGCAGCCTGGGGACTAGTGAAAGCGAGCAGTACTTC,CASSLGTSESEQYF
.,.,TRBV6-6,TRBJ1-3,TGTGCCAGCAGGCCGGGGGGGACGGCTGGAAACACCATATATTTT,CASRPGGTAGNTIYF
.,TRBD1,TRBV5-1,TRBJ2-2,TGCGCCAGCAGCTTTTCCGACCCCGGGACAGGGAACACCGGGGAGCTGTTTTTT,CASSFSDPGTGNTGELFF
.,TRBD1,TRBV28,TRBJ1-2,TGTGCCAGCAGTTCCTCGGGACAGAGGAACTATGGCTACACCTTC,CASSSSGQRNYGYTF
.,.,TRBV7-9,TRBJ2-2,TGTGCCAGCAGCCTAGCCCCGGAGCGGCCCGGGGAGCTGTTTTTT,CASSLAPERPGELFF
.,TRBD1,TRBV10-3,TRBJ1-1,TGTGCCATCAGGAGTCCGGGACAGGGGGTCTGGGCTTTCTTT,CAIRSPGQGVWAFF
.,TRBD2,TRBV25-1,TRBJ2-5,TGTGCCAGCAGTGATACACGGGGCGGGAGGGTTGGAGCAGAGACCCAGTACTTC,CASSDTRGGRVGAETQYF
.,.,TRBV5-1,TRBJ2-3,TGCGCCAGCAGCTTCGCAGGGCCGGGCACAGATACGCAGTATTTT,CASSFAGPGTDTQYF
once,TRBD1,TRBV5-1,TRBJ1-3,TGCGCCAGCAGCCAGGGACAGGGGGACTCTGGAAACACCATATATTTT,CASSQGQGDSGNTIYF
.,.,TRBV27,TRBJ1-6,TGTGCCAGCAGTTTCCGCGGGGCGTTCTCCTATAATTCACCCCTCCACTTT,CASSFRGAFSYNSPLHF
.,.,TRBV20-1,TRBJ2-7,TGCAGTGCTAGGGCCAAATACGAGCAGTACTTC,CSARAKYEQYF
.,TRBD1,TRBV7-2,TRBJ1-1,TGTGCCAGCAGCTCCAGGGGGGCAAGCACTGAAGCTTTCTTT,CASSSRGASTEAFF
.,TRBD2,TRBV5-6,TRBJ2-1,TGTGCCAGCAGCTTGGGTAGCGGGAGCCCCAATGAGCAGTTCTTC,CASSLGSGSPNEQFF
.,.,TRBV7-8,TRBJ2-2,TGTGCCAGCAGCTTACGGCAACCGAACACCGGGGAGCTGTTTTTT,CASSLRQPNTGELFF
.,.,TRBV5-1,TRBJ2-3,TGCGCCAGCAGCCCAGGCTGGGCAGGGGATACGCAGTATTTT,CASSPGWAGDTQYF